Listed below are T cell receptor beta chains from one sample, sequenced in a study of post-analysis software for immune sequencing data. TCRdb reprocessed the PCR reads via MiXCR and lists one record per CDR3 protein. The sample holds some 500,000 distinct CDR3 sequences, approximately 46% seen once. The sample was blood. The receptors were sampled from a girl aged 5-17 years with multiple sclerosis. CDR3s include the opening cysteine and the closing phenylalanine or tryptophan. A D gene is named only where the DNA matches it firmly. For some rows the clone size is stated as once, few or many, or as a class when expanded; others skip it.

DNA: TGCAGTGCCCCCGGGACAGGAGACACTGAAGCTTTCTTT
CDR3: CSAPGTGDTEAFF
V: TRBV20-1
D: TRBD1
J: TRBJ1-1
size: NA

DNA: TGTGCCAGCGGCAGGAGCTACGAGCAGTACTTC
CDR3: CASGRSYEQYF
V: TRBV9
D: NA
J: TRBJ2-7
size: few

DNA: TGTGCCACCAGTGATTTCCCCCTCTATGAGCAGTTCTTC
CDR3: CATSDFPLYEQFF
V: TRBV24-1
D: NA
J: TRBJ2-1
size: NA

DNA: TGTGCCAGCACCCGAGGAACAGGCGGGAACGAGCAGTACTTC
CDR3: CASTRGTGGNEQYF
V: TRBV28
D: NA
J: TRBJ2-7
size: NA

DNA: TGCGCCAGCAGCTTTGGACAGGGTCCAGATACGCAGTATTTT
CDR3: CASSFGQGPDTQYF
V: TRBV5-1
D: TRBD1
J: TRBJ2-3
size: few

DNA: TGTGCCAGCAGTCAAAGACAAGGCTCCTATAATTCACCCCTCCACTTT
CDR3: CASSQRQGSYNSPLHF
V: TRBV12-3/TRBV12-4
D: NA
J: TRBJ1-6
size: NA

DNA: TGCGCCAGCAGCTCGGGGGGACCTACTAGGAGAACCTACAATGAGCAGTTCTTC
CDR3: CASSSGGPTRRTYNEQFF
V: TRBV5-1
D: TRBD2
J: TRBJ2-1
size: NA

DNA: TGTGCCAGCAGTTATGAGGGCAGAGACACAGATACGCAGTATTTT
CDR3: CASSYEGRDTDTQYF
V: TRBV6-6
D: NA
J: TRBJ2-3
size: NA

DNA: TGCAGTGCCCTCGCCGGGACAGGGTTATACAATGAGCAGTTCTTC
CDR3: CSALAGTGLYNEQFF
V: TRBV20-1
D: TRBD1
J: TRBJ2-1
size: NA

DNA: TGCGCCAGCAGCGTAACAGGGTCCTATAATTCACCCCTCCACTTT
CDR3: CASSVTGSYNSPLHF
V: TRBV5-1
D: NA
J: TRBJ1-6
size: once

DNA: TGCGCCAGCAGCTTCTCGGGAGGATATTCTGAGCAGTACTTC
CDR3: CASSFSGGYSEQYF
V: TRBV5-1
D: TRBD2
J: TRBJ2-7
size: NA

DNA: TGCAGCGTACTTGACAGGACCAGCTCCTACGAGCAGTACTTC
CDR3: CSVLDRTSSYEQYF
V: TRBV29-1
D: NA
J: TRBJ2-7
size: NA

DNA: TGCAGCGTTGTATCCAGATTCGGAGAGACCCAGTACTTC
CDR3: CSVVSRFGETQYF
V: TRBV29-1
D: NA
J: TRBJ2-5
size: NA

DNA: TGTGCCAGCAGCTTAGCGCGCAGTGCTGTGAGAAATTCACCCCTCCACTTT
CDR3: CASSLARSAVRNSPLHF
V: TRBV7-2
D: NA
J: TRBJ1-6
size: NA

DNA: TGTGCCAGCAGCGGACGGGGGGGAGCCCCCTACAATGAGCAGTTCTTC
CDR3: CASSGRGGAPYNEQFF
V: TRBV5-4
D: TRBD2
J: TRBJ2-1
size: NA

DNA: TGCAGTGCAGAGCGGACCACGAGCTCCTACGAGCAGTACTTC
CDR3: CSAERTTSSYEQYF
V: TRBV20-1
D: NA
J: TRBJ2-7
size: NA

DNA: TGTGCCAGCAGTGAATTTGGCAGAAAAATCACAGATACGCAGTATTTT
CDR3: CASSEFGRKITDTQYF
V: TRBV25-1
D: NA
J: TRBJ2-3
size: NA

DNA: TGCGCCAGCAGCCAGGAACCTAGCGGGAGCTTCCAGGGGGTAGAGACCCAGTACTTC
CDR3: CASSQEPSGSFQGVETQYF
V: TRBV4-1
D: TRBD2
J: TRBJ2-5
size: NA

DNA: TGTGCCATCTCACTAGCTGGGCAAGAGACCCAGTACTTC
CDR3: CAISLAGQETQYF
V: TRBV10-3
D: NA
J: TRBJ2-5
size: NA

DNA: TGTGCCAGCAGCTCAACCCCACTCAGCGGGAGCTCCGACAATGAGCAGTTCTTC
CDR3: CASSSTPLSGSSDNEQFF
V: TRBV7-3
D: TRBD2
J: TRBJ2-1
size: few

DNA: TGTGCCGGGGCGGGAAGTTCCTACAATGAGCAGTTCTTC
CDR3: CAGAGSSYNEQFF
V: TRBV10-3
D: NA
J: TRBJ2-1
size: NA

DNA: TGTGCCATCAGTGGACAAGAAGGAAACATTCAGTACTTC
CDR3: CAISGQEGNIQYF
V: TRBV10-3
D: NA
J: TRBJ2-4
size: few

DNA: TGCGCCAGCAGCCCTGGTGGAGGGGGAGGCACAGATACGCAGTATTTT
CDR3: CASSPGGGGGTDTQYF
V: TRBV4-3
D: NA
J: TRBJ2-3
size: NA

DNA: TGCGCCAACAAACGACCGGGACAGGGCGTTGATACGCAGTATTTT
CDR3: CANKRPGQGVDTQYF
V: TRBV5-1
D: TRBD1
J: TRBJ2-3
size: NA

DNA: TGTGCCAGTAGTACCCAGCCGGGCACCGGGGAGCTGTTTTTT
CDR3: CASSTQPGTGELFF
V: TRBV19
D: NA
J: TRBJ2-2
size: NA

DNA: TGTGCCAGCAGTGTAGTCAGCCTCTATGGCTACACCTTC
CDR3: CASSVVSLYGYTF
V: TRBV6-1
D: NA
J: TRBJ1-2
size: NA

DNA: TGTGCCAGCAGCAGAGAGATGGTAGCGAACACAGATACGCAGTATTTT
CDR3: CASSREMVANTDTQYF
V: TRBV7-2
D: NA
J: TRBJ2-3
size: once

DNA: TGTGCCAGCAGAATGGGGATGGGACAGTTCTACGAGCAGTACTTC
CDR3: CASRMGMGQFYEQYF
V: TRBV27
D: TRBD1
J: TRBJ2-7
size: few

DNA: TGCAGCGGGAGCGGGAGGGCCTACAACGAGCAGTACTTC
CDR3: CSGSGRAYNEQYF
V: TRBV29-1
D: TRBD2
J: TRBJ2-7
size: many

DNA: TGTGCCAGCAGGGAGGACTCTGGAAACACCATATATTTT
CDR3: CASREDSGNTIYF
V: TRBV2
D: NA
J: TRBJ1-3
size: NA

DNA: TGTGCCACCAGCAGGACCGGAGGGGAGGGAACCTACGAGCAGTACTTC
CDR3: CATSRTGGEGTYEQYF
V: TRBV15
D: TRBD2
J: TRBJ2-7
size: NA

DNA: TGTGCCAGCAGGTGGGAGCGACGCACAGATACGCAGTATTTT
CDR3: CASRWERRTDTQYF
V: TRBV6-6
D: NA
J: TRBJ2-3
size: once

DNA: TGTGCCATCAGTGATTTAGGGACGGGCTCCTCGGCGGGAGGGCGATACGAGCAGTACTTC
CDR3: CAISDLGTGSSAGGRYEQYF
V: TRBV10-3
D: TRBD2
J: TRBJ2-7
size: NA

DNA: TGTGCCAGCAGTTTTCAGGGATCGAAGGAGACCCAGTACTTC
CDR3: CASSFQGSKETQYF
V: TRBV12-3/TRBV12-4
D: NA
J: TRBJ2-5
size: NA

DNA: TGTGCCAGCAGCCAAGACGCCGGGAACCCTGAAAAACTGTTTTTT
CDR3: CASSQDAGNPEKLFF
V: TRBV3-1
D: NA
J: TRBJ1-4
size: NA

DNA: TGCGCCAGCGGACCGACAGGGGGCCTTACGGAGACCCAGTACTTC
CDR3: CASGPTGGLTETQYF
V: TRBV5-1
D: TRBD1
J: TRBJ2-5
size: few

DNA: TGCAGTGCTTTATACTTGCCGACTAGCGGGAGGCTATCCTACAATGAGCAGTTCTTC
CDR3: CSALYLPTSGRLSYNEQFF
V: TRBV20-1
D: TRBD2
J: TRBJ2-1
size: once

DNA: TGCGCCAGCAGACTGAGGACAGGGCCATCAGATACGCAGTATTTT
CDR3: CASRLRTGPSDTQYF
V: TRBV5-1
D: TRBD1
J: TRBJ2-3
size: NA

DNA: TGCGCCAGCAGCTTGGGACTAGCGGTAAACAATGAGCAGTTCTTC
CDR3: CASSLGLAVNNEQFF
V: TRBV5-1
D: TRBD2
J: TRBJ2-1
size: NA

DNA: TGTGCCAGCAGCGCATCTAGCGTCAGCACAGATACGCAGTATTTT
CDR3: CASSASSVSTDTQYF
V: TRBV9
D: NA
J: TRBJ2-3
size: few

DNA: TGTGCCAGCAGTTACCTCGACCCCGGGAGTTCAAAGTTTTTT
CDR3: CASSYLDPGSSKFF
V: TRBV6-6
D: NA
J: TRBJ1-4
size: few

DNA: TGTGCCAGCAGCTACCCCTATAGATTAGCAGACAATGAGCAGTTCTTC
CDR3: CASSYPYRLADNEQFF
V: TRBV7-8
D: NA
J: TRBJ2-1
size: NA

DNA: TGTGCCAGCAGTACACCCACGTGTATCGACAATGAGCAGTTCTTC
CDR3: CASSTPTCIDNEQFF
V: TRBV6-2/TRBV6-3
D: NA
J: TRBJ2-1
size: NA

DNA: TGTGCCAGCAGTTTACAGGCGGGAACCTACGAGCAGTACTTC
CDR3: CASSLQAGTYEQYF
V: TRBV27
D: NA
J: TRBJ2-7
size: NA

DNA: TGCAGTGCTAGGGGACTAGCGGGAGATGTTGAGACCCAGTACTTC
CDR3: CSARGLAGDVETQYF
V: TRBV20-1
D: TRBD2
J: TRBJ2-5
size: few

DNA: TGTGCCAGCAGCCCCCAGGGGGAACACAATGAGCAGTTCTTC
CDR3: CASSPQGEHNEQFF
V: TRBV4-2
D: TRBD1
J: TRBJ2-1
size: few

DNA: TGCGCCAGCAGCTTGGCAGGGGAATATGGCTACACCTTC
CDR3: CASSLAGEYGYTF
V: TRBV5-1
D: NA
J: TRBJ1-2
size: few

DNA: TGTGCCATCAGTGAGTCCAAGGGGGCTAACTATGGCTACACCTTC
CDR3: CAISESKGANYGYTF
V: TRBV10-3
D: NA
J: TRBJ1-2
size: NA

DNA: TGTGCCAGCGGGACAGGGAGTCAACAAGAGACCCAGTACTTC
CDR3: CASGTGSQQETQYF
V: TRBV27
D: TRBD1
J: TRBJ2-5
size: NA

DNA: TGTGCCAGCAGTTTACCCAGGAACACTGAAGCTTTCTTT
CDR3: CASSLPRNTEAFF
V: TRBV28
D: NA
J: TRBJ1-1
size: NA

DNA: TGTGCCAGCAGCTTAGGATCTGGATCTCGCGAGCAGTACTTC
CDR3: CASSLGSGSREQYF
V: TRBV13
D: NA
J: TRBJ2-7
size: NA

DNA: TGCGCCAGCAGCCAAGCACAAAGCTCCTACAATGAGCAGTTCTTC
CDR3: CASSQAQSSYNEQFF
V: TRBV5-1
D: NA
J: TRBJ2-1
size: few

DNA: TGTGCCAGCAGTTTTAGCGGGAGGGCCTCAGATACGCAGTATTTT
CDR3: CASSFSGRASDTQYF
V: TRBV28
D: TRBD2
J: TRBJ2-3
size: NA

DNA: TGTGCCAGCAGCTCCACTAGCGGGAGAGGGCTAGCCAAAAACATTCAGTACTTC
CDR3: CASSSTSGRGLAKNIQYF
V: TRBV7-9
D: TRBD2
J: TRBJ2-4
size: NA

DNA: TGTGCCAGCAGCTTGACCGAGGCCCACAATGAGCAGTTCTTC
CDR3: CASSLTEAHNEQFF
V: TRBV7-9
D: NA
J: TRBJ2-1
size: NA

DNA: TGCGCCAGCAGCCGGAACCTCAGGGGGGATACGCAGTATTTT
CDR3: CASSRNLRGDTQYF
V: TRBV4-3
D: TRBD1
J: TRBJ2-3
size: NA

DNA: TGTGCCAGCAGGGAACAGGGAACCGGCGAGCAGTACTTC
CDR3: CASREQGTGEQYF
V: TRBV12-3/TRBV12-4
D: NA
J: TRBJ2-7
size: NA

DNA: TGCAGCGTAGGACTAGCGGGCCGCACAGATACGCAGTATTTT
CDR3: CSVGLAGRTDTQYF
V: TRBV29-1
D: TRBD2
J: TRBJ2-3
size: once

DNA: TGCAGCGTGGGACAGGGGATGGGTGAAAAACTGTTTTTT
CDR3: CSVGQGMGEKLFF
V: TRBV29-1
D: TRBD1
J: TRBJ1-4
size: NA

DNA: TGCAGCGTTGCCGGACTAGCGGGAGGGGGCACAGATACGCAGTATTTT
CDR3: CSVAGLAGGGTDTQYF
V: TRBV29-1
D: TRBD2
J: TRBJ2-3
size: NA